This T cell receptor (beta chain) was documented in a study of T cells expressing NK-cell markers (dated by TCRdb to 2020 to 2022). Background on the whole study: In sorted CD3+CD56+NKG2C+, CD3+CD56+NKG2C- and CD3+CD56-NKG2C+ T-cell subsets from 7 to 9 donors, TCR beta-chain repertoires were profiled. Seven of the eight sequenced donors were HCMV-seropositive and one was HCMV-seronegative. The libraries were sequenced on Illumina HiSeq 2000/2500, MiSeq or NextSeq, producing 2 x 150 bp reads. All eight donors whose samples were sequenced were randomly selected healthy volunteers, three of them men and five women.

As concerns this clonotype: There is no known antigen for this receptor.

To determine HCMV serostatus, a commercial ELISA kit was used to detect HCMV-specific IgG in serum. Peripheral blood mononuclear cells were isolated from blood by Ficoll density gradient centrifugation. What the work shows at the level of the full study, not this receptor alone: In over 5 donors, the dominant CD3+CD56+NKG2C+ clonotypes were among the top 10 CD8+ clonotypes and accounted for about 1.0-7.0% of CD8+ T cells. Those dominant clonotypes were again the most abundant among CD3+CD56-NKG2C+ cells in a few donors, at roughly 25-60.1%. Whether the expanded NKG2C-expressing T cell clones were specific for HCMV antigens was left unclear.

Data came from an Illumina HiSeq 2000. TCR beta cDNA libraries were made by 5'RACE template switching that added a universal primer site and unique molecular identifiers. Priming for cDNA synthesis came from the TCR beta constant segment, and two successive PCR amplification steps followed. Concerning the study's data processing: MIGEC handled demultiplexing of the reads and grouping by UMI, while MiTCR was used to assemble and quantify clonotypes. To exclude erroneous sequences, any TCR cDNA sequence not supported by at least two reads was discarded. Downstream repertoire analysis used the tcR package, and clonotypes were matched across fractions by CDR3 nucleotide sequence plus V segment. VDJmatch was used to annotate antigen specificity against VDJdb, with one amino acid substitution in CDR3 permitted. The reads were reprocessed in TCRdb, with one entry per CDR3 protein sequence and no accompanying DNA. None of the V and J calls come from the authors' own analysis; TCRdb made them. The sample's records list roughly 390,000 distinct CDR3 sequences. The ten largest account for 4% to 6.5% of the sample.

CDR1 and CDR2, per the germline V gene (reference sequence), are SEHNR and FQNEAQ. The CDR3 has 14 amino acids, counting the end cysteine and phenylalanine. No DNA appears here. Recombination joined TRBV7-9 with TRBJ1-2. The sample consisted of blood T cells: a sorted CD56 or NKG2C T cell subset, CD4+ or CD8+ T cells, or bulk PBMC T cells (not recorded which). This TCR derives from a man aged 18-75 years in good health. For the CDR3, the sequence is CASSLKQKNYGYTF.